This is a list of T cell receptor beta chains from one sample in a study of tumor and adjacent non-tumor tissue in lung cancer. Each CDR3 protein is one row after TCRdb ran MiXCR on the multiplex PCR reads. The data show approximately 75,000 distinct CDR3 sequences, roughly 80% seen once. Specimen: lung tumor tissue. Source of these receptors: a woman aged 45-59 years with non-small cell lung cancer. Both conserved end residues are part of each CDR3. Fields, in order: CDR3 length, J gene, clone size, V gene, D gene, CDR3 protein, CDR3 DNA. D genes are given only for firm matches. Size is omitted from some rows. Given values are once, few, many or a class for expanded clones.

13	TRBJ1-2	.	TRBV18	.	CASSPLESYGYTF	TGTGCCAGCTCACCCCTCGAGAGCTATGGCTACACCTTC
16	TRBJ2-2	.	TRBV12-3/TRBV12-4	.	CASCLGGGKVIGELFF	TGTGCCAGCTGTCTAGGAGGCGGGAAGGTCATCGGGGAGCTGTTTTTT
16	TRBJ2-7	few	TRBV11-3	TRBD2	CASNLDGTSGFYEQYF	TGCGCCAGCAACTTAGATGGGACTAGCGGATTTTACGAGCAGTATTTC
15	TRBJ1-1	.	TRBV12-3/TRBV12-4	.	CVSSVGPRRNTEAFF	TGTGTCAGCAGCGTCGGGCCCAGGAGGAACACTGAAGCTTTCTTT
15	TRBJ1-2	.	TRBV6-1	.	CASSEYGHEIYDYTF	TGTGCCAGCAGTGAATATGGACATGAGATCTATGACTACACCTTC
14	TRBJ2-7	.	TRBV11-2	TRBD1	CVTSLIRDSYEQYF	TGTGTCACCAGCTTAATTAGGGACAGCTACGAGCAGTACTTC
15	TRBJ1-1	.	TRBV6-1	.	CTSSGQGAGNTEAFF	TGTACCAGTAGTGGACAAGGGGCCGGGAACACTGAAGCTTTCTTT
14	TRBJ1-3	few	TRBV29-1	TRBD1	CSVSGTGVGNTIYF	TGCAGCGTATCCGGGACAGGGGTTGGAAACACCATATATTTT
15	TRBJ2-5	.	TRBV4-2	.	CVSGQERWSQETQYF	TGTGTCAGCGGCCAAGAAAGATGGTCTCAAGAGACCCAGTACTTC
12	TRBJ1-2	.	TRBV6-5	.	CARLGVNYGYTF	TGTGCCAGGCTGGGGGTGAACTATGGCTACACCTTC
14	TRBJ1-2	.	TRBV4-1	.	CANSQAGFNYGYAF	TGCGCCAACAGCCAAGCCGGATTTAACTATGGCTACGCCTTC
17	TRBJ1-2	medium-sized	TRBV4-1	TRBD1	CASSQPGTGEDVYGYTF	TGCGCCAGCAGCCAACCCGGGACAGGGGAGGACGTCTATGGCTACACCTTC
14	TRBJ2-1	few	TRBV11-2	.	CPSSLGSAENEQFF	TGTCCCAGCAGCTTAGGCAGTGCCGAGAATGAGCAGTTCTTC
14	TRBJ2-5	.	TRBV5-4	.	CASSSTGTQEAQYF	TGTGCCAGCAGCTCAACGGGTACTCAAGAGGCCCAGTATTTC
12	TRBJ2-7	many	TRBV28	.	CASGVAGYEQYF	TGTGCCAGCGGGGTTGCGGGCTACGAGCAGTACTTC
19	TRBJ2-7	.	TRBV7-8	.	CASSLIRRGLSRAAYEQYF	TGTGCCAGCAGCTTAATCCGCCGAGGTCTCTCCCGGGCGGCTTACGAGCAGTACTTC
15	TRBJ2-3	.	TRBV7-2	.	CASSLVAASTDTQYF	TGTGCCAGCAGTCTCGTAGCCGCTAGCACAGATACGCAGTATTTT